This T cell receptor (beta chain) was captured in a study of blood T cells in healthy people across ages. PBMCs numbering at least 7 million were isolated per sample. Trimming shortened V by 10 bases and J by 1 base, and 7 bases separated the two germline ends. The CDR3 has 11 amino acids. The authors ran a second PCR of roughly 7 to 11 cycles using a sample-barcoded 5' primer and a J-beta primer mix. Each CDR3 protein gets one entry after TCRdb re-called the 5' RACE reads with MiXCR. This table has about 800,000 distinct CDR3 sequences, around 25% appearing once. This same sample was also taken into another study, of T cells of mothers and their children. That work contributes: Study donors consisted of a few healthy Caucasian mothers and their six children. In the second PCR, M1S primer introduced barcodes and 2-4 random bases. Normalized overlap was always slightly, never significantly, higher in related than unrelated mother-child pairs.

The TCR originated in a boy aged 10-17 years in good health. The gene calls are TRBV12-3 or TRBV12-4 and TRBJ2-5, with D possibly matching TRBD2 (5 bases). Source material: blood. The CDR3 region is CATGSQETQYF. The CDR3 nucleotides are TGTGCCACGGGGAGCCAAGAGACCCAGTACTTC.